A single sample is the source of the 29 T cell receptor beta chains below, sequenced in a study of siplizumab effects on memory and regulatory T cells. Only in-frame clones appear in the TCRdb table, and some are missing; sequencing was by immunoSEQ multiplex PCR. The table records approximately 100,000 clones, roughly 92% of them present only once. The sample consisted of Tregs sorted from blood. Receptors were obtained from a human donor in good health.

The chain joins TRBV5-1 to TRBJ1-2, with D perhaps TRBD1 (5 bases). CDR3 size: 14 residues. Germline CDR1 reads SGHRS; CDR2 reads YFSETQ. V lost 4 bases, J lost 5 bases, and 15 bases lay in between. Here the CDR3 reads CASSRTYEIYGYTF. CDR3 bases: TGCGCCAGCAGCCGGACATATGAAATTTATGGCTACACCTTC.

The chain recombines TRBV6-1 with TRBJ2-1; no definite D call. V lost 7 bases to trimming and J lost 5 bases, with 12 bases between them. The germline CDR1 and CDR2 sequences are MNHNS and SASEGT. This CDR3 spans 13 amino acids. CDR3 region: CASNGRQNNEQFF. CDR3 DNA sequence: TGTGCCAGCAACGGTCGGCAGAACAATGAGCAGTTCTTC.

This sequence joins TRBV5-1 and TRBJ1-3; TRBD1 might be the D (6 bases). The CDR3 consists of 15 residues. Trimming shortened V by 0 bases and J by 2 bases, and 9 bases separated the two germline ends. Germline CDR1 reads SGHRS; CDR2 reads YFSETQ. The CDR3 loop reads CASSLEGDPGNTIYF. In DNA, the CDR3 is TGCGCCAGCAGCTTGGAGGGGGATCCTGGAAACACCATATATTTT. The full variable domain, in which reference TRBV5-1 and TRBJ1-3 provide the parts outside the CDR3, is KAGVTQTPRYLIKTRGQQVTLSCSPISGHRSVSWYQQTPGQGLQFLFEYFSETQRNKGNFPGRFSGRQFSNSRSEMNVSTLELGDSALYLCASSLEGDPGNTIYFGEGSWLTVV.

V is TRBV7-2 and J is TRBJ2-2; tentatively, D is TRBD2 (5 bases). The CDR3 loop spans 16 amino acids. The V gene's germline CDR1 is SGHTA and CDR2 FQGNSA. V lost 5 bases, J lost 0 bases, and 13 bases lay in between. The CDR3 sequence: CASSRSSGTNTGELFF. The CDR3, as DNA: TGTGCCAGCAGCCGAAGCAGCGGAACGAACACCGGGGAGCTGTTTTTT.

This chain joins TRBV19 and TRBJ1-2; possibly TRBD1 for D (6 bases). The V gene lost 4 bases and the J gene lost 4 bases, with 10 bases spanning the gap. The CDR3 totals 13 residues. Germline V CDR1 and CDR2: LNHDA, SQIVND (reference sequence). CDR3 bases: TGTGCCAGTAGTACCGGACAGCTCTATGGCTACACCTTC. This translates into CASSTGQLYGYTF.

The chain couples TRBV7-9 to TRBJ2-2; no definite D call. Germline lookup yields CDR1 SEHNR and CDR2 FQNEAQ (reference sequence). This CDR3 has 13 residues. Trimming took 2 bases from V and 5 from J, leaving 6 bases between them. Here the CDR3 reads CASSLRVTGELFF. The CDR3 DNA sequence: TGTGCCAGCAGCTTACGGGTAACCGGGGAGCTGTTTTTT.

V gene TRBV15 combines with J gene TRBJ2-1, with D tentatively TRBD2 (5 bases). Trimming took 0 bases from V and 2 from J, leaving 17 bases between them. CDR1 is LNHNV and CDR2 is YYDKDF in the germline V gene (reference sequence). The CDR3 covers 18 residues. The CDR3 is CATSRDSRLSGTYNEQFF. The CDR3 nucleotides are TGTGCCACCAGCAGAGATTCCCGACTAAGTGGGACCTACAATGAGCAGTTCTTC.

The J gene is TRBJ2-7, the V gene TRBV27; D remains unclear. This CDR3 spans 11 amino acids. In germline, CDR1 is MNHEY, CDR2 SMNVEV (reference sequence). Trimming removed 7 bases at V and 4 bases at J, with 8 bases between. The DNA for the CDR3 is TGTGCCAGCAACCTCACGTACGAGCAGTACTTC. Translation: CASNLTYEQYF.

CDR3 region: CASSFYGLRTGANVLTF. In DNA form, the CDR3 reads TGTGCCAGCAGTTTTTACGGCTTACGGACTGGGGCCAACGTCCTGACTTTC. V and J are TRBV28 and TRBJ2-6; D gene unclear. V lost 3 bases and J lost 2, with 14 bases in between. The CDR3 has 17 amino acids. Per the germline V gene, CDR1 is MDHEN and CDR2 is SYDVKM.

The chain carries TRBV19 and TRBJ2-1; 9 bases are shared with TRBD2. V shed 3 bases and J 2 bases; nucleotides not matched to a gene: 5. The CDR3 consists of 16 residues. CDR1 and CDR2 from the germline V gene are LNHDA and SQIVND (reference sequence). The CDR3, as DNA: TGTGCCAGTAGTATCCCGTCTAGCGGGACCTACAATGAGCAGTTCTTC. The encoded protein is CASSIPSSGTYNEQFF.

V gene TRBV19 combines with J gene TRBJ2-7, with no clear D. Trimming removed 2 bases at V and 2 bases at J, with 10 bases between. The germline V gene encodes CDR1 LNHDA and CDR2 SQIVND (reference sequence). This CDR3 spans 14 amino acids. CDR3 DNA: TGTGCCAGTAGTATAAGAGAATTCCCCTACGAGCAGTACTTC. Amino acids: CASSIREFPYEQYF.

This rearrangement joins TRBV19 to TRBJ1-5; D gene unclear. The V gene's germline CDR1 is LNHDA and CDR2 SQIVND (reference sequence). There are 14 residues in the CDR3. Trimming shortened V by 7 bases and J by 0 bases, and 10 bases separated the two germline ends. Here the CDR3 reads CASKRAGSNQPQHF. In DNA, the CDR3 is TGTGCCAGTAAGAGGGCTGGTAGCAATCAGCCCCAGCATTTT.

J is TRBJ1-5 and V is TRBV2, with D possibly matching TRBD1 (6 bases). Germline values: CDR1 SNHLY, CDR2 FYNNEI. CDR3 length: 15 amino acids. V gave up 2 bases and J gave up 7 bases, with 15 bases separating them. CDR3 protein: CASSEIARGLQPQHF. In nucleotides, the CDR3 is TGTGCCAGCAGTGAAATCGCCAGGGGACTGCAGCCCCAGCATTTT.

The chain employs TRBV7-9 and TRBJ2-1; 15 nucleotides line up with TRBD2. The CDR3 extends over 19 amino acids. Trimming at V came to 3 bases and at J to 3 bases, leaving 9 bases not matched to a gene. Germline CDR1 is SEHNR and CDR2 is FQNEAQ (reference sequence). The CDR3 DNA reads as TGTGCCAGCAGCTTCAGTCGGACTAGCGGGAGGGCCATCTACAATGAGCAGTTCTTC. It encodes CASSFSRTSGRAIYNEQFF.

The V call is TRBV5-5, the J call TRBJ1-4; D is ambiguous. Germline V CDR1 and CDR2: SGHKS, YYEKEE (reference sequence). CDR3 length: 14 amino acids. Trimming pared 5 bases from V and 5 bases from J, leaving 13 bases between. DNA of the CDR3: TGTGCCAGCAGTAGGACGCGCACGAATGAAAAACTGTTTTTT. Protein product: CASSRTRTNEKLFF.

The chain recombines TRBV5-1 with TRBJ2-7; D unresolved. This CDR3 has 14 residues. CDR1 and CDR2 from the germline V gene are SGHRS and YFSETQ. Trimming pared 0 bases from V and 7 bases from J, leaving 14 bases between. The CDR3 region has the DNA TGCGCCAGCAGCTTGGCGGTGCGTCTCGGGGAGCAGTACTTC. Its translation is CASSLAVRLGEQYF.

The chain uses TRBV7-3 and TRBJ1-1; D call uncertain. The CDR3 is 14 amino acids. Trimming took off 3 bases at V and 0 bases at J, with 8 bases between the two ends. The germline CDR1 and CDR2 sequences are SGHTA and FQGTGA. This CDR3 reads CASSLGAMNTEAFF. The CDR3 DNA is TGTGCCAGCAGCTTGGGTGCGATGAACACTGAAGCTTTCTTT.

The chain carries TRBV14 and TRBJ2-2, with a possible D match to TRBD2 (6 bases). Germline V gene sequence: CDR1 SGHDN, CDR2 FVKESK. V dropped 1 base and J dropped 4 bases, with 13 bases sitting between them. The CDR3 is made up of 16 amino acids. This CDR3 is CASSQGSRESTGELFF. The CDR3 nucleotides are TGTGCCAGCAGCCAAGGCTCGCGGGAATCCACCGGGGAGCTGTTTTTT. The entire variable domain, with the rest obtained from reference TRBV14 and TRBJ2-2, is as follows: EAGVTQFPSHSVIEKGQTVTLRCDPISGHDNLYWYRRVMGKEIKFLLHFVKESKQDESGMPNNRFLAERTGGTYSTLKVQPAELEDSGVYFCASSQGSRESTGELFFGEGSRLTVL.

The rearrangement uses TRBV2 and TRBJ2-7; D unresolved. Germline V gene lookup returns CDR1 SNHLY and CDR2 FYNNEI. V was clipped by 2 bases and J by 7 bases, with 18 bases between them. CDR3 length: 15 residues. CDR3 region: CASSENAWRSGEQYF. The CDR3 bases are TGTGCCAGCAGTGAAAATGCCTGGCGTTCGGGTGAGCAGTACTTC. The whole variable domain, remainder taken from reference TRBV2 and TRBJ2-7, is EPEVTQTPSHQVTQMGQEVILRCVPISNHLYFYWYRQILGQKVEFLVSFYNNEISEKSEIFDDQFSVERPDGSNFTLKIRSTKLEDSAMYFCASSENAWRSGEQYFGPGTRLTVT.

This CDR3 reads CASSLSAAYGYTF. CDR3 bases: TGTGCCAGCAGTTTATCGGCGGCGTATGGCTACACCTTC. The chain carries TRBV27 and TRBJ1-2; D unresolved. Looked up from germline, CDR1 is MNHEY and CDR2 is SMNVEV (reference sequence). The CDR3 length is 13 residues. V was pared by 0 bases and J by 5 bases, with 7 bases between.

The chain has TRBV29-1 and TRBJ2-1; unclear D gene. The CDR3 extends over 10 amino acids. Trimming pared 3 bases from V and 7 bases from J, leaving 4 bases between. Looked up from germline, CDR1 is SQVTM and CDR2 is ANQGSEA. The CDR3 DNA is TGCAGCGTTGACTGGAATGAGCAGTTCTTC. It codes for CSVDWNEQFF.

The CDR3 reads CASWGPLAGGPSNEQFF. The CDR3 nucleotides read TGTGCCAGCTGGGGACCTCTAGCGGGAGGGCCTTCGAATGAGCAGTTCTTC. V usage is TRBV2 and J usage is TRBJ2-1, with 12 positions matching TRBD2. The CDR3 spans 17 residues. The ends lost 8 bases at V and 7 bases at J; junction bases unmatched: 15. Germline lookup yields CDR1 SNHLY and CDR2 FYNNEI.

The CDR3 protein is CASTSREGLKNIQYF. The CDR3, as DNA: TGTGCCAGCACCTCGAGGGAAGGACTCAAAAACATTCAGTACTTC. This chain connects TRBV6-5 to TRBJ2-4; tentative D call: TRBD2 (5 bases). V lost 7 bases and J 3 bases, leaving 16 bases between the germline ends. The CDR3 extends over 15 amino acids. Germline values: CDR1 MNHEY, CDR2 SVGAGI.

The chain employs TRBV19 and TRBJ2-7; D may be TRBD1 (6 bases). This CDR3 region has 15 residues. Germline assignment: CDR1 LNHDA and CDR2 SQIVND (reference sequence). V shed 5 bases and J shed 1 base, with 15 bases lying between them. CDR3 region: CASSSYLGHSYEQYF. CDR3 in DNA: TGTGCCAGTAGTTCCTACCTGGGACATTCCTACGAGCAGTACTTC.

This clone came up a few times. This chain joins TRBV28 and TRBJ1-5; the D gene is possibly TRBD1 (6 bases). Trimming took off 3 bases at V and 5 bases at J, with 17 bases between the two ends. Germline values: CDR1 MDHEN, CDR2 SYDVKM. This CDR3 comprises 16 residues. CDR3 bases: TGTGCCAGCAGTTTGGGGGGGGCGCGGATTTATCAGCCCCAGCATTTT. This encodes CASSLGGARIYQPQHF.

The rearrangement uses TRBV5-5 and TRBJ1-2, with D uncertain. Trimming cost V 1 base and J 5 bases, with 9 bases left between them. Germline CDR1 is SGHKS and CDR2 is YYEKEE (reference sequence). The CDR3 has 13 amino acids. CDR3 protein: CASSLMDPYGYTF. The CDR3 bases are TGTGCCAGCAGCTTGATGGACCCTTATGGCTACACCTTC.

The chain joins TRBV28 to TRBJ1-1; the D gene is possibly TRBD1 (6 bases). Germline CDR1 MDHEN, CDR2 SYDVKM. The CDR3 is 12 residues long. Deletions cut 5 bases from V and 3 bases from J, with 7 bases between. The CDR3 loop reads CASSTGYTEAFF. The CDR3 bases are TGTGCCAGCAGTACAGGGTACACTGAAGCTTTCTTT.

V usage is TRBV7-6 and J usage is TRBJ2-3, with unresolved D. The germline V gene encodes CDR1 SGHVS and CDR2 FNYEAQ. This CDR3 comprises 13 residues. The V gene lost 2 bases and the J gene lost 2 bases, with 5 bases spanning the gap. CDR3 loop: CASSLRLTDTQYF. DNA of the CDR3: TGTGCCAGCAGCTTAAGGCTCACAGATACGCAGTATTTT.

The chain uses TRBV2 and TRBJ1-2; D is unclear. The germline V gene has CDR1 SNHLY and CDR2 FYNNEI. With 4 bases removed from V and 4 bases from J, the gap between germline ends came to 16 bases. The CDR3 extends over 15 amino acids. DNA for the CDR3: TGTGCCAGCAGTGCCCGCCCTACTGCTAGCTATGGCTACACCTTC. This sequence encodes CASSARPTASYGYTF. Full variable domain (rest looked up from reference TRBV2 and TRBJ1-2): EPEVTQTPSHQVTQMGQEVILRCVPISNHLYFYWYRQILGQKVEFLVSFYNNEISEKSEIFDDQFSVERPDGSNFTLKIRSTKLEDSAMYFCASSARPTASYGYTFGSGTRLTVV.